This is a list of T cell receptor beta chains from one sample in a study of somatic mutations in cytotoxic T cells in rheumatoid arthritis. Measured with immunoSEQ multiplex PCR; TCRdb has only the in-frame clones, and not every one. The sample lists fewer than 15,000 clones, about nine tenths occurring once. Sequenced: CD4+ T cells sorted from blood. These receptor sequences come from a man aged 70-80 years with rheumatoid arthritis. Each CDR3 is given without its conserved first and last residue. Fields, in order: J gene, V gene, CDR3 protein.

j_call: TRBJ2-3
v_call: TRBV5-1
cdr3_aa: ASSPPVAGGTDTQY

j_call: TRBJ1-6
v_call: TRBV5-4
cdr3_aa: ASSLGTGQNSPLH

j_call: TRBJ2-1
v_call: TRBV5-4
cdr3_aa: ASSHSGLAFYNEQF

j_call: TRBJ1-2
v_call: TRBV6-1
cdr3_aa: ASSEARSGRYGYT

j_call: TRBJ2-2
v_call: TRBV5-4
cdr3_aa: ASSLGPEDTGELF

j_call: TRBJ2-5
v_call: TRBV5-1
cdr3_aa: ASSLSGPGETQY

j_call: TRBJ2-5
v_call: TRBV6-1
cdr3_aa: ASSGTYQETQY

j_call: TRBJ1-5
v_call: TRBV5-1
cdr3_aa: ASSLDYGSQPQH

j_call: TRBJ2-2
v_call: TRBV7-6
cdr3_aa: ASSLLRGTGELF

j_call: TRBJ2-7
v_call: TRBV27
cdr3_aa: ASSLTGSYEQY

j_call: TRBJ1-2
v_call: TRBV6-6
cdr3_aa: ASSYDTNYGYT

j_call: TRBJ2-6
v_call: TRBV6-5
cdr3_aa: ASSEGFWANVLT

j_call: TRBJ2-7
v_call: TRBV18
cdr3_aa: ASSRDRGLEQY

j_call: TRBJ1-2
v_call: TRBV18
cdr3_aa: ASSGPPRSGYT

j_call: TRBJ1-6
v_call: TRBV6-1
cdr3_aa: ASRTQGLYNSPLH